The following is a TCR beta chain sequence with its context. These data originate in a study of identical twins. TCRdb used MiXCR to reprocess the 5' RACE reads, holding one entry per CDR3 protein. The repertoire holds about 530,000 distinct CDR3 sequences, with roughly 15% as singletons. These same data were also listed under a study on yellow fever vaccine responses in identical twins.

The sequencing sample was made of CD4+ T cells sorted from blood. This TCR was recovered from a woman younger than 35 in good health.

The CDR3 here is CSATGNRARTEAFF. The CDR3 DNA follows: TGCAGTGCCACCGGCAACAGGGCGCGGACTGAAGCTTTCTTT. The chain employs TRBV20-1 and TRBJ1-1; D possibly corresponds to TRBD1 (6 bases). The ends were cut back, 6 bases at V and 5 bases at J, with 19 bases in the middle. The CDR3 has 14 residues. Germline CDR1 DFQATT, CDR2 SNEGSKA (reference sequence).